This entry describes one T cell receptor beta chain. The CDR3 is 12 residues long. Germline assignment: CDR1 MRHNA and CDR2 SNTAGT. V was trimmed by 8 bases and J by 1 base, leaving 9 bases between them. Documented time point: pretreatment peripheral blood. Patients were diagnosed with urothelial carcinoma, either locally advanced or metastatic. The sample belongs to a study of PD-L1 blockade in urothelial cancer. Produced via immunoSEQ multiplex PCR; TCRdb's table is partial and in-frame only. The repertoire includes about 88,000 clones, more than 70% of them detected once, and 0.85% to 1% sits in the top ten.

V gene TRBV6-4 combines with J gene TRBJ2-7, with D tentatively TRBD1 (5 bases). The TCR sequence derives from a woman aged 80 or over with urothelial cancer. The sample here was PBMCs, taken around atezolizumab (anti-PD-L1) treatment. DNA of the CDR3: TGTGCCAGCCCACCAGGGTCCTACGAGCAGTACTTC. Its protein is CASPPGSYEQYF.